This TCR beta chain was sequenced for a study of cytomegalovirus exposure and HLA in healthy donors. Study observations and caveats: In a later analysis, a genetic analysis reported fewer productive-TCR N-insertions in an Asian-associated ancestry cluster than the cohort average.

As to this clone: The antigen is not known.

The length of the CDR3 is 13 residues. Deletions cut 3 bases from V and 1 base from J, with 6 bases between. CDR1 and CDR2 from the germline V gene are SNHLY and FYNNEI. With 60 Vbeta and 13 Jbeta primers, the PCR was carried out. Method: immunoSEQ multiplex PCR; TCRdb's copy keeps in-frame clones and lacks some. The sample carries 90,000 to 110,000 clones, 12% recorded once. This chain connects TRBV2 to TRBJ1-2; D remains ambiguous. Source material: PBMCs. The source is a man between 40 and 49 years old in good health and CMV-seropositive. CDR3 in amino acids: CASSDTDNYGYTF. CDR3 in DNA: TGTGCCAGCAGTGACACAGATAACTATGGCTACACCTTC.